The rows below give T cell receptor beta chains drawn from one sample of a study of CD8 T cells in Susac syndrome. In TCRdb, the immunoSEQ multiplex PCR reads were re-called with MiXCR into one record per CDR3 protein. The repertoire consists of some 210,000 distinct CDR3 sequences, with about 95% occurring once and the leading ten covering 0.15%. The sequenced material came from CD4+ T cells from PBMCs. The receptors shown here come from a human donor with Susac syndrome. Each CDR3 is given with its conserved first and last residue. A D gene is named only where the DNA matches it firmly. The listing skips clone size in some rows; elsewhere it reads once, few, many or a size class.

J | D | V | size | CDR3 | DNA
TRBJ1-3 | - | TRBV30 | - | CAWTAEISGNTIYF | TGTGCCTGGACCGCGGAGATCTCTGGAAACACCATATATTTT
TRBJ1-1 | - | TRBV7-9 | - | CASSLALTGTQAFF | TGTGCCAGCAGCTTAGCGCTTACAGGGACACAAGCTTTCTTT
TRBJ2-3 | - | TRBV12-5 | - | CASGLSHTSTDTQYF | TGTGCTAGTGGTTTGTCCCACACTAGCACAGATACGCAGTATTTT
TRBJ1-1 | - | TRBV30 | - | CAWSVGRRLNTEAFF | TGTGCCTGGAGTGTGGGGAGACGGCTGAACACTGAAGCTTTCTTT
TRBJ1-4 | - | TRBV9 | - | CASSVRKGVGEKLFF | TGTGCCAGCAGCGTAAGAAAAGGGGTTGGCGAAAAACTGTTTTTT
TRBJ1-1 | - | TRBV20-1 | once | CSAGLQGRTEAFF | TGCAGTGCGGGCCTGCAGGGCAGGACTGAAGCTTTCTTT
TRBJ2-1 | - | TRBV6-5 | - | CASSSPTDNEQFF | TGTGCCAGCAGTTCCCCCACGGACAATGAGCAGTTCTTC
TRBJ1-1 | - | TRBV20-1 | - | CSARRQGRWTEAFF | TGCAGTGCTAGACGTCAGGGGAGGTGGACTGAAGCTTTCTTT
TRBJ1-6 | - | TRBV7-8 | - | CASSFGDGNSPLHF | TGTGCCAGCAGTTTCGGGGACGGGAATTCACCCCTCCACTTT
TRBJ2-5 | TRBD1 | TRBV7-6 | - | CASSLGQGVRETQYF | TGTGCCAGCAGCTTAGGACAGGGGGTGAGGGAGACCCAGTACTTC
TRBJ1-6 | TRBD1 | TRBV20-1 | - | CSAQGDRDSPLHF | TGCAGTGCACAGGGGGACAGGGATTCACCCCTCCACTTT
TRBJ2-1 | TRBD2 | TRBV4-3 | - | CASSQVAGTYNEQFF | TGCGCCAGCAGCCAAGTAGCGGGGACCTACAATGAGCAGTTCTTC
TRBJ2-7 | - | TRBV27 | once | CASSLRQGGPYEQYF | TGTGCCAGCAGTTTACGGCAGGGTGGCCCCTACGAGCAGTACTTC
TRBJ2-1 | TRBD1 | TRBV12-3/TRBV12-4 | once | CATLRDRGASGEQFF | TGTGCCACCCTAAGGGACAGGGGGGCTAGCGGCGAGCAGTTCTTC
TRBJ1-3 | - | TRBV5-4 | - | CASSGRGGRGNTIYF | TGTGCCAGCAGTGGTCGCGGGGGTCGGGGAAACACCATATATTTT
TRBJ2-3 | TRBD1 | TRBV25-1 | - | CASSEYRTGGGDTQYF | TGTGCCAGCAGTGAATATCGGACAGGGGGCGGCGATACGCAGTATTTT
TRBJ2-5 | TRBD1 | TRBV5-1 | - | CASSPQTGVETQYF | TGCGCCAGCAGCCCTCAGACAGGGGTGGAGACCCAGTACTTC
TRBJ1-3 | - | TRBV20-1 | - | CSALRQTGNTIYF | TGCAGTGCCCTCCGGCAGACTGGAAACACCATATATTTT
TRBJ2-5 | - | TRBV5-1 | - | CASSLPTGQETQYF | TGCGCCAGCAGCTTACCGACAGGCCAAGAGACCCAGTACTTC
TRBJ1-1 | - | TRBV2 | once | CASSEGGVGAFF | TGTGCCAGCAGTGAAGGTGGGGTGGGCGCTTTCTTT
TRBJ1-4 | - | TRBV11-2 | - | CASSSIAGGKLFF | TGTGCCAGCAGCTCGATCGCGGGCGGAAAACTGTTTTTT
TRBJ1-5 | - | TRBV20-1 | - | CSARGGGENQPQHF | TGCAGTGCTCGTGGGGGAGGGGAGAATCAGCCCCAGCATTTT
TRBJ1-5 | TRBD1 | TRBV20-1 | - | CSARAGTGLGNQPQHF | TGCAGTGCTAGGGCCGGGACAGGGTTAGGCAATCAGCCCCAGCATTTT
TRBJ2-5 | TRBD2 | TRBV29-1 | - | CSVLGLAGVYQETQYF | TGCAGCGTTCTGGGACTAGCGGGCGTATACCAAGAGACCCAGTACTTC
TRBJ2-7 | - | TRBV11-3 | once | CASSLWSGFSYEQYF | TGTGCCAGCAGCCTCTGGTCGGGGTTCTCCTACGAGCAGTACTTC
TRBJ1-4 | - | TRBV20-1 | - | CSARVVGGSNEKLFF | TGCAGTGCTAGAGTCGTGGGGGGCTCTAATGAAAAACTGTTTTTT
TRBJ1-1 | - | TRBV5-1 | - | CASSSRAGVGTEAFF | TGCGCCAGCAGCTCGAGAGCGGGCGTCGGGACTGAAGCTTTCTTT
TRBJ1-2 | TRBD1 | TRBV30 | - | CAWSVPGQGGGYTF | TGTGCCTGGAGTGTACCCGGACAGGGAGGCGGCTACACCTTC
TRBJ1-1 | - | TRBV30 | - | CAWSVPGMNTEAFF | TGTGCCTGGAGTGTACCGGGGATGAACACTGAAGCTTTCTTT
TRBJ1-6 | - | TRBV5-6 | - | CASSAPGLYNSPLHF | TGTGCCAGCAGCGCCCCGGGACTCTATAATTCACCCCTCCACTTT
TRBJ2-1 | - | TRBV20-1 | - | CSARPTYNEQFF | TGCAGTGCTAGACCAACATACAATGAGCAGTTCTTC
TRBJ1-5 | - | TRBV28 | - | CASSLVADRLNQPQHF | TGTGCCAGCAGTCTGGTCGCGGACAGACTAAATCAGCCCCAGCATTTT
TRBJ2-7 | TRBD2 | TRBV20-1 | - | CSAPVWFGGNYEQYF | TGCAGTGCTCCCGTCTGGTTCGGGGGGAATTACGAGCAGTACTTC
TRBJ2-4 | - | TRBV20-1 | once | CSAKHPEPLAKNIQYF | TGCAGTGCGAAGCACCCTGAACCCCTAGCCAAAAACATTCAGTACTTC
TRBJ2-5 | TRBD1 | TRBV9 | once | CASSVGPTGGGVQETQYF | TGTGCCAGCAGCGTAGGGCCCACAGGGGGCGGGGTACAAGAGACCCAGTACTTC
TRBJ2-3 | TRBD1 | TRBV2 | - | CASKTGLSTDTQYF | TGTGCCAGCAAGACAGGGTTGAGCACAGATACGCAGTATTTT
TRBJ1-2 | - | TRBV9 | - | CASSVFDKNSAYGYTF | TGTGCCAGCAGCGTCTTCGACAAAAACTCGGCATATGGCTACACCTTC
TRBJ1-6 | - | TRBV6-6 | - | CASGFGTPLGSPLHF | TGTGCCAGCGGTTTTGGTACACCGCTAGGCTCACCCCTCCACTTT
TRBJ2-2 | - | TRBV20-1 | - | CSARILQGHGELFF | TGCAGTGCTAGAATCCTCCAGGGGCACGGGGAGCTGTTTTTT
TRBJ1-2 | TRBD1 | TRBV7-8 | - | CASSLRTGDGYTF | TGTGCCAGCAGCTTAAGGACAGGGGATGGCTACACCTTC
TRBJ1-2 | - | TRBV3-1 | - | CASSPGLTNYGYTF | TGTGCCAGCAGCCCTGGACTGACTAACTATGGCTACACCTTC
TRBJ1-6 | - | TRBV3-1 | - | CASSQVTGQRSPLHF | TGTGCCAGCAGCCAAGTGACAGGCCAACGGTCACCCCTCCACTTT
TRBJ2-5 | TRBD2 | TRBV7-2 | - | CASSSGTTKETQYF | TGTGCCAGCAGCTCCGGGACTACCAAAGAGACCCAGTACTTC
TRBJ2-3 | - | TRBV7-9 | - | CASSYPLMGYTDTQYF | TGTGCCAGCAGCTACCCCCTAATGGGGTACACAGATACGCAGTATTTT
TRBJ2-5 | TRBD2 | TRBV4-2 | few | CASSQELGRGGVQETQYF | TGTGCCAGCAGCCAAGAGCTGGGCCGCGGGGGGGTTCAAGAGACCCAGTACTTC
TRBJ2-1 | TRBD1 | TRBV19 | - | CASHRDRGYNEQFF | TGTGCCAGTCACCGGGACAGGGGTTACAATGAGCAGTTCTTC
TRBJ2-7 | - | TRBV6-2/TRBV6-3 | - | CASSDPPGGQYF | TGTGCCAGCAGCGATCCGCCTGGGGGGCAGTACTTC
TRBJ1-2 | TRBD1 | TRBV27 | - | CASSSYQGGRSYGYTF | TGTGCCAGCAGTTCCTACCAGGGGGGAAGATCCTATGGCTACACCTTC
TRBJ2-2 | - | TRBV3-1 | - | CASKVYTGELFF | TGTGCCAGCAAGGTTTACACCGGGGAGCTGTTTTTT
TRBJ1-1 | TRBD1 | TRBV5-1 | once | CASSSQTGATEAFF | TGCGCCAGCAGCAGCCAGACAGGGGCCACTGAAGCTTTCTTT
TRBJ2-5 | TRBD2 | TRBV20-1 | - | CSALLAGGQETQYF | TGCAGTGCCCTACTAGCGGGGGGCCAAGAGACCCAGTACTTC